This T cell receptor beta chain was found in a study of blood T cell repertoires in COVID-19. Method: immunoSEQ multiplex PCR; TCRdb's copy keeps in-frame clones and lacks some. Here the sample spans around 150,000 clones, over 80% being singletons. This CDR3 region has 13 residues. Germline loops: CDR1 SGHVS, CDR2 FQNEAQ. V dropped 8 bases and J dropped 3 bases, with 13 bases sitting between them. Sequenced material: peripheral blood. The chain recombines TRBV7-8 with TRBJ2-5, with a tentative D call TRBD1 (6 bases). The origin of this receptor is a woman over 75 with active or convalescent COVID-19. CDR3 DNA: TGTGCCAGCCGCCCTAGGGGGAAAGAGACCCAGTACTTC. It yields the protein CASRPRGKETQYF.